This T cell receptor beta chain was captured by sequencing in a study of shared clonotypes between healthy human individuals. Study-level findings and limits: Shared across a handful of donors were about 4.8% of the naive CD4 clonotypes. Richness estimates generally favored naive over memory subsets.

Several immunoSEQ 96-well plates shared each subset's DNA, each plate a replicate. Method: immunoSEQ multiplex PCR; TCRdb's copy keeps in-frame clones and lacks some. The sample lists a few million clones; roughly 95% were seen once. Naive CD8 cells lacked CD45RO and underwent positive selection for CCR7, leaving out terminally differentiated effector memory CD45RA+ cells. The germline V gene has CDR1 PRHDT and CDR2 FYEKMQ (reference sequence). V dropped 4 bases and J dropped 4 bases, with 14 bases sitting between them. The CDR3 sequence is 15 residues long. As regards this clone: Antigen unknown.

Sequenced material: naive CD8+ T cells from PBMCs. V and J are TRBV13 and TRBJ2-1, with D perhaps TRBD1 or TRBD2 (5 bases each). This TCR was recovered from a man aged 18 to 30 in good health. Some clones in this sample may be carry-over from other donors' samples. The CDR3 DNA sequence: TGTGCCAGCAGCTCGGGAAGGGGCCTATACAATGAGCAGTTCTTC. This gives the protein CASSSGRGLYNEQFF.